This T cell receptor (beta chain) was obtained from a study of cytomegalovirus exposure and HLA in healthy donors. Trimming cost V 3 bases and J 4 bases; bases outside gene matches: 7. This CDR3 is 15 amino acids long. The germline CDR1 and CDR2 sequences are MNHEY and SMNVEV (reference sequence). Some clones are missing from TCRdb's copy, which holds only in-frame ones; the method was immunoSEQ multiplex PCR. The sample lists 100,000 to 150,000 clones, 94% occurring once. The chain carries TRBV27 and TRBJ1-2; 8 bases agree with TRBD1. Sequenced sample: PBMCs. This clonotype was obtained from a woman younger than 35 in good health and CMV-seronegative. CDR3 amino acids: CASSFRAGGVYGYTF. The CDR3 DNA reads as TGTGCCAGCAGTTTCAGGGCAGGGGGCGTCTATGGCTACACCTTC.